The TCR beta chain described here comes from a study of cytomegalovirus exposure and HLA in healthy donors. Germline V lookup: CDR1 KGHSH, CDR2 LQKENI. V trimming: 0 bases; J trimming: 4 bases; junction bases outside the gene matches: 8. The CDR3 spans 16 residues. General study findings and limits: A link between a missense DCLRE1C variant and TCR beta V- and J-gene trimming emerged from a later analysis. Sequencing likely produced, as an artifact, a cluster of highly shared sequence variants.

Researchers ran the PCR with 60 Vbeta and 13 Jbeta primers. The table came from immunoSEQ multiplex PCR; TCRdb's copy has only in-frame clones and leaves some out. The repertoire holds 90,000 to 140,000 clones, around 75% seen once, with about 2.2% in the top ten. Concerning this clone itself: Its antigen remains unidentified.

The chain recombines TRBV18 with TRBJ2-7, with 8 bases that match TRBD2. The source material was PBMCs. This clonotype was obtained from a man younger than 45 in good health and CMV-seronegative. The CDR3 protein is CASSPPVAGLNYEQYF. DNA for the CDR3: TGTGCCAGCTCACCACCAGTAGCGGGACTCAATTACGAGCAGTACTTC.